This record looks at one T cell receptor (beta chain) sequence and its context. Data came from immunoSEQ multiplex PCR; TCRdb stores just in-frame clones and leaves some out. In the table there are some 45,000 clones, nearly 90% of which are singletons. The sample is drawn from a study of ipilimumab plus nivolumab after autologous stem cell transplantation. Across the whole study: The myeloma group: high-risk transplant-naive, or relapse within 3 years after first autologous transplant.

Trimming took 2 bases from V and 9 from J; bases not matched to a gene: 10. Germline V gene lookup returns CDR1 MGHDK and CDR2 SYGVNS. The CDR3 has 15 amino acids. Sequenced here: PBMCs, sampled in a trial of ipilimumab plus nivolumab as post-transplant consolidation. The V call is TRBV25-1, the J call TRBJ2-1, with 7 bases matching TRBD1. The sequence was obtained from a male donor with multiple myeloma. CDR3 in DNA: TGTGCCAGCAGTGAACCCGACAGGGCCGGTGGTGAGCAGTTCTTC. It encodes CASSEPDRAGGEQFF.